This entry lists 5 T cell receptor beta chains sequenced from one sample in a study of T-cell reconstitution after alpha-beta-depleted transplantation in children. Findings of the study overall: Newly produced T cells mostly accounted for T-cell counts and diversity one year post-transplant.

Using unique molecular identifiers, the investigators prepared the TCRbeta library. TCRdb re-called the PCR reads with MiXCR, one entry per CDR3 protein. The data contain about 300,000 distinct CDR3 sequences, approximately 7.3% of them singletons. These TCRs' antigens remain unknown. The sequencing used peripheral blood, collected 360 days after TCRalphabeta/CD19-depleted stem cell transplant. The receptor source for this set is a female patient aged 2-9 years who had a stem cell transplant for Fanconi anemia, so the T cells may come from the graft donor.

This clonotype was observed a few times. This sequence joins TRBV6-1 and TRBJ2-3; D call uncertain. The CDR3 covers 14 residues. Between the trimmed V and J ends, which lost 8 bases and 0 bases, there was a span of 12 bases. CDR1 and CDR2 (germline): MNHNS, SASEGT. CDR3 region: CASPRAGSTDTQYF. CDR3 nucleotide sequence: TGTGCCAGCCCACGCGCCGGGAGCACAGATACGCAGTATTTT.

This clonotype has more than one count but fewer than ten. The chain links TRBV9 to TRBJ1-2; unclear D gene. The CDR3 contains 14 residues. Per the germline V gene, CDR1 is SGDLS and CDR2 is YYNGEE. Trimming stripped 0 bases from V and 4 bases from J, with 10 bases between. CDR3 sequence (DNA): TGTGCCAGCAGCGTAGTTCCGGACCCCTATGGCTACACCTTC. Residues: CASSVVPDPYGYTF. The complete variable domain, with remaining parts taken from reference TRBV9 and TRBJ1-2, reads DSGVTQTPKHLITATGQRVTLRCSPRSGDLSVYWYQQSLDQGLQFLIQYYNGEERAKGNILERFSAQQFPDLHSELNLSSLELGDSALYFCASSVVPDPYGYTFGSGTRLTVV.

As DNA, the CDR3 is TGCAGTGCTAGTGAGGATCAGCCCCAGCATTTT. The encoded protein is CSASEDQPQHF. The V gene is TRBV20-1, the J gene TRBJ1-5; D is ambiguous. Germline V gives CDR1 DFQATT, CDR2 SNEGSKA (reference sequence). The CDR3 sequence is 11 residues long. Trimming stripped 3 bases from V and 5 bases from J, with 5 bases between.

The chain uses TRBV2 and TRBJ1-1, with D perhaps TRBD1 (6 bases). V was cut by 10 bases and J by 12 bases, with 18 bases left in between. CDR1 and CDR2 from the germline V gene are SNHLY and FYNNEI. There are 11 residues in the CDR3. DNA of the CDR3: TGTGCCACCTACAGGGCCGTGTCGACTTTCTTT. Amino acids: CATYRAVSTFF.

Concerning this clonotype itself: This could be a read error, since a much larger clone is one nucleotide away. This rearrangement joins TRBV9 to TRBJ2-1; no firm D call. Trimming took 0 bases from V and 0 from J, leaving 7 bases between them. This CDR3 region has 15 residues. Germline V CDR1 and CDR2: SGDLS, YYNGEE. The CDR3: CASSVDDGSYNEQFF. CDR3 DNA: TGTGCCAGCAGCGTAGACGACGGCTCCTACAATGAGCAGTTCTTC.